This T cell receptor (beta chain) emerged from a study of blood T cell repertoires in COVID-19. In the study overall: PBMCs, B-cell-depleted T cells, or T cells provided the cDNA or gDNA that made up the material.

Participants were aged about 18 to 100 years from 24 US areas. How the authors handled the data: Quantification of nucleated cells was approximated via reference gene primer amplification. Assay used: immunoSEQ multiplex PCR; TCRdb lists only in-frame clones, some missing. D and trimming come from the DNA, and the V and J calls and clone size come from that table. The table shows about 270,000 clones, with 88% occurring only once. CDR1 is SGHRS, CDR2 YFSETQ, per germline. This CDR3 is built from 15 residues. V lost 4 bases and J lost 5; bases outside the gene matches: 7. The sequence was collected from a woman between 50 and 59 years old who had recovered from COVID-19. V is TRBV5-1 and J is TRBJ2-5; 11 bases fit TRBD1. Sequencing was done on a sample of PBMCs or T cells enriched from blood (not recorded which). CDR3 coding DNA: TGCGCCAGCAGCCCGGGACAGGGGGATCGTGAGACCCAGTACTTC. Protein product: CASSPGQGDRETQYF.